Following are 22 T cell receptor beta chains from one sample sequenced in a study of T cell repertoires in ileal Crohn's disease. Some clones are missing from TCRdb's copy, which holds only in-frame ones; the method was immunoSEQ multiplex PCR. This table has 16,000 or so clones, around 90% appearing once. Sample time point: inflamed ileum from the surgical specimen. Sequencing was carried out using ileal tissue. The receptors originated from an adult with Crohn's disease.

The rearrangement uses TRBV6-6 and TRBJ1-4; D gene ambiguous. CDR1 is MNHNY and CDR2 is SVGAGI in the germline V gene (reference sequence). The CDR3 runs to 11 residues. Trimming removed 0 bases at V and 12 bases at J, with 5 bases between. The CDR3 sequence: CASSYSQELFF. Written as DNA, the CDR3 is TGTGCCAGCAGTTACTCCCAGGAACTGTTTTTT.

The V and J genes are TRBV19 and TRBJ2-4; 8 nucleotides match TRBD2. After removal of 0 bases from V and 4 bases from J, the junction contained 8 bases not matched to a gene. This CDR3 is 17 amino acids long. Germline CDR1 reads LNHDA; CDR2 reads SQIVND (reference sequence). In DNA, the CDR3 is TGTGCCAGTAGTATAGATTTCAGTGCGGGGGGAAAAAACATTCAGTACTTC. It codes for CASSIDFSAGGKNIQYF.

The chain carries TRBV6-5 and TRBJ1-3, with D perhaps matching TRBD1 (5 bases). Trimming cost V 5 bases and J 0 bases, with 11 bases left between them. Germline V CDR1 and CDR2: MNHEY, SVGAGI. There are 15 residues in the CDR3. The CDR3 DNA is TGTGCCAGCAGTGCCGAGGGGATCTCTGGAAACACCATATATTTT. Translating it yields CASSAEGISGNTIYF.

This chain uses TRBV13 with TRBJ1-2, with 8 bases fitting TRBD1. Germline CDR1 PRHDT, CDR2 FYEKMQ (reference sequence). There are 13 residues in the CDR3. Trimming removed 5 bases from V and 3 bases from J; junction bases left unmatched: 2. CDR3 coding DNA: TGTGCCAGCAGCCCGACAGGGGACTATGGCTACACCTTC. Amino acid sequence: CASSPTGDYGYTF.

The V call is TRBV9, the J call TRBJ1-2, with 7 nucleotides matching TRBD1. Germline values: CDR1 SGDLS, CDR2 YYNGEE. The CDR3 loop spans 14 amino acids. V trimming: 5 bases; J trimming: 8 bases; junction bases outside the gene matches: 12. The CDR3 DNA reads TGTGCCAGCAGAAATAGACAGGGATTCTACGGCTACACCTTC. Its protein is CASRNRQGFYGYTF.

This clone appeared once. CDR3: CASSQEYADTFYGYTF. CDR3 bases: TGCGCCAGCAGCCAAGAGTACGCAGATACCTTCTATGGCTACACCTTC. V and J are TRBV4-1 and TRBJ1-2; the D is unclear. The CDR3 extends over 16 amino acids. V was pared by 0 bases and J by 4 bases, with 15 bases between. Germline CDR1 reads MGHRA; CDR2 reads YSYEKL.

This CDR3 is CASSARSGLTDTQYF. In nucleotides, the CDR3 is TGTGCCAGCAGCGCCCGTTCGGGGCTCACAGATACGCAGTATTTT. The V call is TRBV9, the J call TRBJ2-3; either TRBD1 or TRBD2 may fit D (5 bases each). The CDR3 has 15 residues. The ends were cut back, 3 bases at V and 2 bases at J, with 13 bases in the middle. CDR1 and CDR2 (germline): SGDLS, YYNGEE.

The V call is TRBV6-8, the J call TRBJ1-3; 7 bases are a match to TRBD1. Germline lookup yields CDR1 MNHGY and CDR2 SAAAGT. The CDR3 covers 16 residues. Germline trimming cut 6 bases from V and 3 bases from J; bases unmatched to any gene: 11. CDR3 region: CASRSTGENFGNTIYF. The CDR3 nucleotides read TGTGCCAGCAGGTCAACAGGGGAGAACTTTGGAAACACCATATATTTT.

This clone has a single count. The genes are TRBV2 and TRBJ2-7; perhaps TRBD1 as D (6 bases). Per germline, CDR1 SNHLY and CDR2 FYNNEI. This CDR3 is 13 amino acids long. The V gene lost 5 bases and the J gene lost 2 bases, with 10 bases spanning the gap. CDR3 residues: CASSLQGTYEQYF. CDR3 DNA sequence: TGTGCCAGCAGTTTACAGGGAACCTACGAGCAGTACTTC.

The J gene is TRBJ2-7, the V gene TRBV7-2; D call uncertain. The CDR3 runs to 13 residues. V was shortened by 0 bases and J by 2 bases, with 5 bases between the two germline ends. The germline V gene encodes CDR1 SGHTA and CDR2 FQGNSA. In DNA form, the CDR3 reads TGTGCCAGCAGCTTAGCCCCTGCCTACGAGCAGTACTTC. The encoded protein is CASSLAPAYEQYF.

The V and J genes are TRBV6-6 and TRBJ1-2; D unclear. Trimming stripped 6 bases from V and 5 bases from J, with 10 bases between. This CDR3 has 12 residues. Germline assignment: CDR1 MNHNY and CDR2 SVGAGI (reference sequence). This CDR3 is CASRPDSYGYTF. CDR3 bases: TGTGCCAGCAGACCTGATTCATATGGCTACACCTTC.

CDR3 protein: CASSTRGTDYNSPLHF. CDR3 bases: TGCGCCAGCAGCACCCGCGGGACAGATTATAATTCACCCCTCCACTTT. The chain carries TRBV5-1 and TRBJ1-6, with 7 bases lining up with TRBD1. Germline CDR1 is SGHRS and CDR2 is YFSETQ. The CDR3 consists of 16 residues. V shed 4 bases and J 4 bases; nucleotides not matched to a gene: 8.

The J gene is TRBJ2-5, the V gene TRBV4-2; TRBD1 aligns across 11 bases. Germline V gene lookup returns CDR1 LGHNA and CDR2 YNFKEQ. The V segment lost 8 bases and the J segment 4 bases; nucleotides outside the gene matches: 6. The CDR3 has 14 amino acids. The chain's CDR3 is CASGDRGGGETQYF. In nucleotides, the CDR3 is TGTGCCAGCGGGGACAGGGGGGGCGGAGAGACCCAGTACTTC.

The chain joins TRBV11-3 to TRBJ2-5; TRBD2 aligns across 15 bases. This CDR3 has 16 residues. The germline V gene encodes CDR1 SGHNT and CDR2 YENEEA. The junction had 5 bases not matched to a gene; V was cut back by 5 bases and J by 4 bases. The CDR3 DNA reads TGTGCCAGCAGCCCTGGACTAGCGGGGGGGCCAGAGACCCAGTACTTC. Its protein product is CASSPGLAGGPETQYF.

This sequence joins TRBV5-1 and TRBJ2-7; perhaps D is TRBD1 or TRBD2 (5 bases each). CDR1 and CDR2 from the germline V gene are SGHRS and YFSETQ. This CDR3 is built from 14 residues. V lost 4 bases, J lost 0 bases, and 11 bases lay in between. CDR3 bases: TGCGCCAGCAGCCGCGGTGGGGGCTCCTACGAGCAGTACTTC. It yields the protein CASSRGGGSYEQYF.

The genes are TRBV11-2 and TRBJ2-3; 8 bases fit TRBD1. The CDR3 runs 18 residues. V lost 1 base to trimming and J lost 4 bases; unmatched junction nucleotides: 13. Germline-derived CDR1 and CDR2 are SGHAT and FQNNGV. The DNA for the CDR3 is TGTGCCAGCAGCTTAGTCCTCAGGGCAGGGGGCGCATCAGATACGCAGTATTTT. Protein product: CASSLVLRAGGASDTQYF.

The J gene is TRBJ2-1, the V gene TRBV27, with D unresolved. Germline CDR1 reads MNHEY; CDR2 reads SMNVEV (reference sequence). V was pared by 3 bases and J by 7 bases, with 4 bases between. This CDR3 is built from 11 residues. CDR3 protein: CASSFRNEQFF. The CDR3 DNA reads TGTGCCAGCAGTTTTCGAAATGAGCAGTTCTTC.

V and J are TRBV5-5 and TRBJ2-7; the D is unclear. The CDR3 sequence is 17 residues long. The germline gives CDR1 SGHKS, CDR2 YYEKEE (reference sequence). Trimming removed 4 bases from V and 1 base from J, with 21 bases in between. The CDR3 bases are TGTGCCAGCAGCCCCGGGTCCGCCCTCCGGCGGTCCTACGAGCAGTACTTC. Its protein is CASSPGSALRRSYEQYF.

This chain joins TRBV4-1 and TRBJ1-5; 7 bases agree with TRBD1. V lost 3 bases and J lost 7; bases outside the gene matches: 12. Looked up from germline, CDR1 is MGHRA and CDR2 is YSYEKL. CDR3 length: 16 residues. CDR3 region: CASSQSGRQGRQPQHF. In nucleotides, the CDR3 is TGCGCCAGCAGCCAGTCAGGAAGACAGGGTCGGCAGCCCCAGCATTTT.

The genes are TRBV7-5 and TRBJ1-1; TRBD1, the D gene given by the table, was not confirmed from the DNA. TRBV7-5 counts as a pseudogene. This CDR3 has 16 residues. CDR3 region: CVRSSIVAGPIRKAFF. The CDR3, as DNA: TGTGTCAGAAGCTCGATTGTAGCAGGGCCAATTCGAAAAGCTTTCTTT.

V and J are TRBV7-9 and TRBJ1-1; possible D gene TRBD1, 6 bases. The V gene lost 4 bases and the J gene lost 3 bases, with 12 bases spanning the gap. Germline loops: CDR1 SEHNR, CDR2 FQNEAQ (reference sequence). The CDR3 runs 14 residues. Here the CDR3 reads CASSSKGGHTEAFF. CDR3 DNA: TGTGCCAGCAGCTCAAAGGGGGGGCACACTGAAGCTTTCTTT.

This clone came up once. The rearrangement links TRBV27 to TRBJ1-4; maybe TRBD1 (5 bases). The V gene's germline CDR1 is MNHEY and CDR2 SMNVEV (reference sequence). The CDR3 runs 15 residues. V lost 2 bases to trimming and J lost 0 bases, with 7 bases between them. The CDR3 DNA follows: TGTGCCAGCAGTTTAATGGGGGCAACTAATGAAAAACTGTTTTTT. Translation: CASSLMGATNEKLFF.